These T cell receptor beta chains were read from a single sample in a study of lymphopenia after photon versus proton radiotherapy. Profiled with immunoSEQ multiplex PCR; TCRdb holds only in-frame clones, not every one. The table lists 50,000 to 70,000 clones, around 87% of them singletons. Material: peripheral blood, obtained from a patient treated with proton-based radiotherapy. Receptors were obtained from a man older than 75 with esophageal cancer. CDR3s include the opening cysteine and the closing phenylalanine or tryptophan. A D gene is named only where the DNA matches it firmly. The size field is filled for only some rows; it gives once, few, many or a size class.

D gene,clone size,V gene,J gene,CDR3 protein,CDR3 DNA
TRBD2,.,TRBV7-9,TRBJ2-2,CAMTAGEGGELFF,TGTGCCATGACAGCGGGGGAAGGCGGGGAGCTGTTTTTT
TRBD1,.,TRBV7-2,TRBJ2-5,CASSPRTGQETQYF,TGTGCCAGCAGCCCTAGGACAGGGCAAGAGACCCAGTACTTC
TRBD2,.,TRBV19,TRBJ2-2,CASSKGPAGSTAGELFF,TGTGCCAGTAGTAAGGGGCCAGCGGGGAGTACAGCCGGGGAGCTGTTTTTT
.,.,TRBV5-1,TRBJ2-7,CASSLQGSYEQYF,TGCGCCAGCAGCTTGCAGGGCTCCTACGAGCAGTACTTC
.,.,TRBV5-8,TRBJ1-2,CASSEDNYGYTF,TGTGCCAGCAGCGAGGACAACTATGGCTACACCTTC
.,.,TRBV7-9,TRBJ2-1,CASSLGQRTNEQFF,TGTGCCAGCAGCTTAGGTCAGCGGACGAATGAGCAGTTCTTC
TRBD1,.,TRBV7-2,TRBJ2-6,CASSLVAGGNSGANVLTF,TGTGCCAGCAGCTTAGTTGCAGGGGGAAACTCTGGGGCCAACGTCCTGACTTTC
.,.,TRBV7-6,TRBJ2-3,CASSPVGATQYF,TGTGCCAGCAGCCCTGTGGGTGCGACGCAGTATTTT
TRBD2,.,TRBV2,TRBJ2-7,CASTGRANYEQYF,TGTGCCAGCACCGGGAGGGCAAACTACGAGCAGTACTTC
TRBD2,.,TRBV7-3,TRBJ2-1,CASSPQRGSYNEQFF,TGTGCCAGCAGCCCTCAGCGGGGGAGCTACAATGAGCAGTTCTTC
TRBD1,.,TRBV30,TRBJ1-5,CAWAPGTGFGQPQHF,TGTGCCTGGGCCCCCGGGACAGGGTTTGGTCAGCCCCAGCATTTT
.,.,TRBV21-1,TRBJ2-7,CASSKGRRIMNPYEQYF,TGTGCCAGCAGCAAAGGGCGCCGGATCATGAACCCCTACGAGCAGTACTTC
.,.,TRBV29-1,TRBJ1-2,CSVVEATGREGGYTF,TGCAGCGTTGTAGAGGCGACAGGAAGGGAAGGGGGCTACACCTTC
TRBD2,.,TRBV11-2,TRBJ2-1,CASRATSGSIDEQFF,TGTGCCAGCAGGGCTACTAGCGGGAGTATCGATGAGCAGTTCTTC
.,.,TRBV5-1,TRBJ1-1,CASSLDRMLNTEAFF,TGCGCCAGCAGCTTGGACAGGATGTTGAACACTGAAGCTTTCTTT
TRBD1,.,TRBV4-2,TRBJ1-1,CASSRGQGDGAFF,TGTGCCAGCAGCCGGGGACAGGGGGACGGAGCTTTCTTT
.,.,TRBV19,TRBJ1-3,CASSPGPVDHSGNTIYF,TGTGCCAGTTCACCCGGACCGGTGGATCACTCTGGAAACACCATATATTTT
.,few,TRBV4-1,TRBJ2-1,CASSQDGSSYNEQFF,TGCGCCAGCAGCCAAGACGGGAGTTCCTACAATGAGCAGTTCTTC
.,.,TRBV7-2,TRBJ1-3,CATSARPGNTIYF,TGTGCCACCAGTGCGAGACCTGGAAACACCATATATTTT
.,.,TRBV6-1,TRBJ1-1,CAIQDGRGLWTEAFF,TGTGCCATACAAGACGGCAGGGGCCTGTGGACTGAAGCTTTCTTT
.,.,TRBV4-3,TRBJ2-7,CASSQVDRYYEQYF,TGCGCCAGCAGCCAAGTTGACAGGTACTACGAGCAGTACTTC
.,.,TRBV15,TRBJ1-2,CATSRGSSNGYTF,TGTGCCACCAGCAGGGGGTCCTCGAACGGCTACACCTTC
TRBD1,.,TRBV7-2,TRBJ2-7,CASSLGQGREQYF,TGTGCCAGCAGCCTTGGACAGGGGCGCGAGCAGTACTTC
.,.,TRBV21-1,TRBJ1-1,CASSKNRVVRCIEAFF,TGTGCCAGCAGCAAAAACCGGGTAGTTCGTTGTATCGAAGCTTTCTTT
TRBD1,.,TRBV4-3,TRBJ1-1,CASSHGTVNTEAFF,TGCGCCAGCAGCCACGGGACAGTGAACACTGAAGCTTTCTTT
TRBD1,.,TRBV30,TRBJ1-2,CAWSGQGFGYTF,TGTGCCTGGAGCGGACAGGGCTTTGGCTACACCTTC
.,.,TRBV21-1,TRBJ1-5,CASSKEARGLLQPQHF,TGTGCCAGCAGCAAAGAAGCCAGGGGGCTGCTTCAGCCCCAGCATTTT
.,once,TRBV7-2,TRBJ1-1,CASSHGTLNTEAFF,TGTGCCAGCAGCCACGGGACACTGAACACTGAAGCTTTCTTT
.,.,TRBV5-1,TRBJ1-2,CASSEDGYGYTF,TGCGCCAGCAGCGAGGACGGCTATGGCTACACCTTC
.,.,TRBV12-5,TRBJ2-3,CASGLGTVTDTQYF,TGTGCTAGTGGTTTAGGAACCGTCACAGATACGCAGTATTTT
.,.,TRBV19,TRBJ2-7,CASSRQGRSYEQYF,TGTGCCAGTAGTAGGCAGGGTCGATCCTACGAGCAGTACTTC
.,.,TRBV5-1,TRBJ2-1,CASSFDSYNEQFF,TGCGCCAGCAGCTTCGACAGTTACAATGAGCAGTTCTTC
TRBD2,.,TRBV7-2,TRBJ2-2,CASSFLAGGNTGELFF,TGTGCCAGCAGCTTTCTAGCGGGGGGAAACACCGGGGAGCTGTTTTTT
.,.,TRBV15,TRBJ2-7,CATSRAGWRARGDEQYF,TGTGCCACCAGCAGAGCGGGGTGGAGGGCTAGGGGCGACGAGCAGTACTTC
.,few,TRBV7-9,TRBJ2-4,CASSSPSSRGLDIQYF,TGTGCCAGCAGCTCCCCCTCTTCTAGGGGTTTAGACATTCAGTACTTC
TRBD1,.,TRBV7-2,TRBJ1-5,CASSSPEGQGAIRHF,TGTGCCAGCAGCTCTCCAGAGGGACAGGGGGCTATAAGGCATTTT
TRBD2,medium-sized,TRBV2,TRBJ2-2,CASSESGTSPAGELFF,TGTGCCAGCAGTGAATCGGGGACTAGCCCAGCCGGGGAGCTGTTTTTT
.,once,TRBV5-4,TRBJ1-2,CASSQGSRYSYGYTF,TGTGCCAGCAGCCAGGGGTCCCGTTATAGCTATGGCTACACCTTC
.,.,TRBV7-2,TRBJ1-3,CASSPLGNSGNTIYF,TGTGCCAGCAGCCCCCTGGGGAACTCTGGAAACACCATATATTTT
.,.,TRBV7-9,TRBJ1-1,CASSLVWAIGTEAFF,TGTGCCAGCAGCTTAGTTTGGGCCATAGGCACTGAAGCTTTCTTT
.,.,TRBV13,TRBJ2-2,CASSSSGRNTGELFF,TGTGCCAGCAGCTCCTCGGGGCGGAACACCGGGGAGCTGTTTTTT
TRBD1,.,TRBV4-1,TRBJ2-7,CASSRSDRAVYEQYF,TGCGCCAGCAGCCGATCGGACAGGGCAGTCTACGAGCAGTACTTC
.,.,TRBV9,TRBJ1-4,CASSVGQVEDEKLFF,TGTGCCAGCAGCGTAGGACAGGTCGAGGATGAAAAACTGTTTTTT
TRBD1,.,TRBV7-2,TRBJ2-2,CAEGQVNTGELFF,TGTGCGGAGGGACAGGTTAACACCGGGGAGCTGTTTTTT
.,.,TRBV7-2,TRBJ1-1,CASSVLADSGTEAFF,TGTGCCAGCAGCGTCTTGGCGGATTCGGGCACTGAAGCTTTCTTT
.,.,TRBV11-2,TRBJ1-1,CASSPSLGLALEAFF,TGTGCCAGCAGCCCTAGCCTTGGACTGGCCCTTGAAGCTTTCTTT
.,.,TRBV4-3,TRBJ2-1,CASSQGGDYNEQFF,TGCGCCAGCAGCCAAGGTGGTGACTACAATGAGCAGTTCTTC
.,.,TRBV30,TRBJ2-3,CAWSGPGAAGGTDTQYF,TGTGCCTGGAGTGGCCCGGGGGCGGCAGGGGGCACAGATACGCAGTATTTT
.,.,TRBV19,TRBJ2-7,CASSLRGYEQYF,TGTGCCAGTAGTCTTCGAGGATACGAGCAGTACTTC
.,.,TRBV7-2,TRBJ2-7,CASSLGPHSVGHEQYF,TGTGCCAGCAGCTTAGGCCCGCATAGCGTGGGCCACGAGCAGTACTTC
.,.,TRBV5-1,TRBJ2-7,CASSDSGTATYEQYF,TGCGCCAGCAGCGATTCCGGGACGGCCACCTACGAGCAGTACTTC
TRBD1,.,TRBV4-2,TRBJ1-1,CASSQVGQGNTEAFF,TGTGCCAGCAGCCAAGTAGGACAGGGGAACACTGAAGCTTTCTTT
TRBD1,.,TRBV18,TRBJ2-3,CASSRAGGDTQYF,TGTGCCAGCTCCCGAGCAGGGGGAGATACGCAGTATTTT
TRBD1,.,TRBV4-3,TRBJ2-7,CASSFSGTGERYEQYF,TGCGCCAGCAGCTTTTCCGGAACAGGGGAACGCTACGAGCAGTACTTC
TRBD1,.,TRBV7-2,TRBJ1-6,CASSWGQYNSPLHF,TGTGCCAGCAGCTGGGGACAGTATAATTCACCCCTCCACTTT
TRBD1,.,TRBV5-1,TRBJ1-5,CASSLGGSTGVGQPQHF,TGCGCCAGCAGCTTGGGGGGTTCGACAGGGGTTGGGCAGCCCCAGCATTTT
.,.,TRBV5-8,TRBJ2-5,CASSLRETQYF,TGTGCCAGCAGCCTACGGGAGACCCAGTACTTC